A selection of T cell receptor beta chains follows, all from one sample in a study of tumor and adjacent non-tumor tissue in lung cancer. TCRdb called the multiplex PCR reads again in MiXCR, with one record for every CDR3 protein. The table records about 93,000 distinct CDR3 sequences, less than 80% of them present only once. The sequenced material came from lung tumor tissue. All receptors derive from a man aged 55 to 70 with non-small cell lung cancer. The CDR3 runs from the conserved cysteine through the conserved F or W. A D gene is named only where the DNA matches it firmly. Clone size is not always given. Where it is, it says once, few, many or a class for expanded clones.

j_call: TRBJ2-3; d_call: TRBD2; clone_size: .; v_call: TRBV28; cdr3_aa: CATKTSSGRSTDTQYF; cdr3_nt: TGTGCCACCAAGACCTCCAGCGGGAGGTCAACAGATACGCAGTATTTT
j_call: TRBJ2-1; d_call: .; clone_size: .; v_call: TRBV5-1; cdr3_aa: CASRKPGIGLYNEQFF; cdr3_nt: TGCGCCAGCAGAAAACCCGGGATAGGGCTCTACAATGAGCAATTCTTC
j_call: TRBJ2-3; d_call: .; clone_size: once; v_call: TRBV5-5; cdr3_aa: CTSSLLPPRDTQYF; cdr3_nt: TGTACCAGCAGCTTGTTACCACCGAGAGATACGCAGTATTTT
j_call: TRBJ1-2; d_call: .; clone_size: .; v_call: TRBV5-5; cdr3_aa: CASGSRQGLAQGGYTF; cdr3_nt: TGTGCCAGCGGCTCAAGACAAGGGCTCGCCCAGGGTGGCTACACCTTC
j_call: TRBJ2-7; d_call: .; clone_size: .; v_call: TRBV29-1; cdr3_aa: CSLEDRGLYEQYF; cdr3_nt: TGCAGCCTTGAAGATCGAGGTCTCTACGAGCAGTACTTC
j_call: TRBJ1-1; d_call: .; clone_size: many; v_call: TRBV6-5; cdr3_aa: CASSLGPPGTEAFF; cdr3_nt: TGTGCCAGCAGTCTGGGACCGCCAGGAACTGAAGCTTTCTTT
j_call: TRBJ1-5; d_call: .; clone_size: .; v_call: TRBV12-3/TRBV12-4; cdr3_aa: CASSLTRPGGNQPQHF; cdr3_nt: TGCGCCAGCAGTCTTACTCGACCGGGTGGCAATCAGCCCCAGCATTTT
j_call: TRBJ2-1; d_call: .; clone_size: .; v_call: TRBV19; cdr3_aa: CASSALSLDDQFF; cdr3_nt: TGTGCCAGTAGCGCCCTCAGCTTGGATGATCAGTTCTTC
j_call: TRBJ1-1; d_call: .; clone_size: .; v_call: TRBV11-3; cdr3_aa: CASSLGMGTEAFF; cdr3_nt: TGTGCCAGCAGCTTAGGGATGGGGACTGAAGCTTTCTTT
j_call: TRBJ2-3; d_call: .; clone_size: many; v_call: TRBV5-6; cdr3_aa: CASSPRSGTDTQYF; cdr3_nt: TGTGCCAGCAGCCCCAGGAGCGGCACAGATACGCAGTATTTT
j_call: TRBJ2-1; d_call: .; clone_size: .; v_call: TRBV12-3/TRBV12-4; cdr3_aa: CASSFSGGGGIEQFF; cdr3_nt: TGTGCCAGCAGTTTTTCGGGGGGAGGGGGCATTGAGCAGTTCTTC
j_call: TRBJ2-7; d_call: .; clone_size: .; v_call: TRBV7-8; cdr3_aa: CARSLRQSRGGKQYF; cdr3_nt: TGTGCCAGAAGCTTACGACAGTCCCGCGGCGGCAAGCAGTACTTC
j_call: TRBJ1-4; d_call: .; clone_size: .; v_call: TRBV7-9; cdr3_aa: CASNIPGPGAF; cdr3_nt: TGTGCTAGCAACATTCCAGGGCCAGGGGCGTTT
j_call: TRBJ1-1; d_call: .; clone_size: .; v_call: TRBV29-1; cdr3_aa: CSVEGTVNTEAFF; cdr3_nt: TGCAGCGTTGAAGGGACAGTGAACACTGAAGCTTTCTTC
j_call: TRBJ2-7; d_call: .; clone_size: many; v_call: TRBV4-1; cdr3_aa: CASSQDSKPYEQYF; cdr3_nt: TGCGCCAGCAGCCAAGATAGTAAGCCCTACGAGCAGTACTTC
j_call: TRBJ2-1; d_call: .; clone_size: .; v_call: TRBV20-1; cdr3_aa: CNARDRRYSSNEQFF; cdr3_nt: TGCAATGCTAGAGATCGGAGGTACTCCTCCAATGAGCAGTTCTTC
j_call: TRBJ2-7; d_call: TRBD1; clone_size: .; v_call: TRBV6-6; cdr3_aa: CASTSPDRGPYEQYF; cdr3_nt: TGTGCTAGCACTTCCCCGGACAGGGGCCCCTACGAGCAGTACTTC
j_call: TRBJ2-1; d_call: .; clone_size: many; v_call: TRBV5-1; cdr3_aa: CAAGGQLEPDKSNEQFF; cdr3_nt: TGCGCCGCTGGAGGGCAGTTAGAACCAGATAAAAGCAATGAGCAGTTCTTC
j_call: TRBJ1-2; d_call: .; clone_size: .; v_call: TRBV6-1; cdr3_aa: CATSQGRVGYTF; cdr3_nt: TGTGCCACCAGTCAGGGTCGGGTCGGCTACACCTTC
j_call: TRBJ2-7; d_call: .; clone_size: few; v_call: TRBV20-1; cdr3_aa: CSARTHDSYEQYF; cdr3_nt: TGCAGTGCTAGAACCCACGATTCCTACGAGCAGTACTTC
j_call: TRBJ2-1; d_call: TRBD2; clone_size: many; v_call: TRBV29-1; cdr3_aa: CSVVAGVHEQFF; cdr3_nt: TGCAGCGTTGTAGCGGGAGTGCATGAGCAGTTCTTC
j_call: TRBJ2-7; d_call: .; clone_size: .; v_call: TRBV11-1; cdr3_aa: CASSFRGGVYEQYF; cdr3_nt: TGTGCCAGCAGCTTTCGCGGCGGCGTCTATGAGCAGTACTTC
j_call: TRBJ1-1; d_call: .; clone_size: many; v_call: TRBV20-1; cdr3_aa: CSARENTEAFF; cdr3_nt: TGCAGTGCTAGAGAGAACACTGAAGCCTTCTTT
j_call: TRBJ2-3; d_call: TRBD2; clone_size: many; v_call: TRBV6-2/TRBV6-3; cdr3_aa: CASSYPMRLAGGRTDTQYF; cdr3_nt: TGTGCCAGCAGTTACCCCATGAGGCTAGCGGGAGGGCGCACAGATACGCAGTATTTT
j_call: TRBJ2-2; d_call: .; clone_size: .; v_call: TRBV11-3; cdr3_aa: CGSNPRRGPGELFF; cdr3_nt: TGTGGCAGCAACCCCCGAAGGGGCCCCGGGGAGCTGTTTTTT
j_call: TRBJ1-1; d_call: .; clone_size: many; v_call: TRBV4-3; cdr3_aa: CASSQSLGAEAFF; cdr3_nt: TGCGCCAGCAGCCAAAGTCTCGGGGCTGAAGCTTTCTTT
j_call: TRBJ2-5; d_call: .; clone_size: .; v_call: TRBV20-1; cdr3_aa: CSASAASSYGTQYF; cdr3_nt: TGCAGTGCTTCTGCGGCGAGCAGTTATGGGACCCAGTACTTC
j_call: TRBJ1-4; d_call: .; clone_size: .; v_call: TRBV12-3/TRBV12-4; cdr3_aa: CVSTNRGPYEKLFF; cdr3_nt: TGTGTCAGCACCAATCGGGGGCCCTATGAAAAACTGTTTTTT
j_call: TRBJ2-7; d_call: TRBD1; clone_size: .; v_call: TRBV14; cdr3_aa: CTSSQGTGPYEQYF; cdr3_nt: TGTACCAGCAGCCAGGGGACAGGGCCCTATGAGCAGTACTTC
j_call: TRBJ2-5; d_call: TRBD1; clone_size: few; v_call: TRBV20-1; cdr3_aa: CSASAGQGKETQYF; cdr3_nt: TGCAGTGCTAGCGCGGGACAGGGAAAAGAGACCCAGTACTTC
j_call: TRBJ1-2; d_call: .; clone_size: .; v_call: TRBV6-5; cdr3_aa: CASSHDPCSRSDYGYTF; cdr3_nt: TGCGCCAGCAGCCACGACCCCTGTAGTAGGTCGGACTATGGCTACACCTTC
j_call: TRBJ1-5; d_call: .; clone_size: .; v_call: TRBV29-1; cdr3_aa: CSVEVGGFSTDTQHF; cdr3_nt: TGCAGCGTTGAAGTGGGGGGCTTTAGCACAGATACGCAGCATTTT
j_call: TRBJ1-1; d_call: .; clone_size: many; v_call: TRBV5-6; cdr3_aa: CASSLGSYLLNTEAFF; cdr3_nt: TGTGCCAGCAGCTTAGGCTCGTACCTCCTGAACACTGAAGCTTTCTTT
j_call: TRBJ1-2; d_call: .; clone_size: .; v_call: TRBV11-2; cdr3_aa: CASSQWAGSRYGYTF; cdr3_nt: TGTGCCAGCAGCCAGTGGGCCGGCTCACGGTATGGCTACACCTTC
j_call: TRBJ2-5; d_call: .; clone_size: .; v_call: TRBV4-2; cdr3_aa: CASSQRSPAKGTQYF; cdr3_nt: TGTGCCAGCAGCCAACGATCTCCCGCCAAAGGGACCCAGTACTTC
j_call: TRBJ2-2; d_call: .; clone_size: many; v_call: TRBV5-1; cdr3_aa: CASRSQFGGELFF; cdr3_nt: TGCGCCAGCAGGTCTCAGTTCGGCGGGGAGCTGTTTTTT
j_call: TRBJ2-3; d_call: .; clone_size: .; v_call: TRBV11-2; cdr3_aa: CESSLDGRGDTDTQYF; cdr3_nt: TGTGAAAGCAGTTTAGACGGCCGAGGGGACACAGATACGCAGTATTTT
j_call: TRBJ2-1; d_call: .; clone_size: once; v_call: TRBV29-1; cdr3_aa: CSVMARTSEQFF; cdr3_nt: TGCAGCGTTATGGCCAGGACCAGTGAGCAGTTCTTC
j_call: TRBJ2-2; d_call: .; clone_size: .; v_call: TRBV11-3; cdr3_aa: CVSNSVRGGGELFF; cdr3_nt: TGTGTCAGCAACTCCGTCCGCGGTGGCGGTGAGCTGTTTTTT
j_call: TRBJ1-5; d_call: .; clone_size: .; v_call: TRBV12-3/TRBV12-4; cdr3_aa: CASDSSGRVNQHPHF; cdr3_nt: TGTGCCAGTGATAGTTCCGGAAGGGTCAATCAGCACCCGCATTTT
j_call: TRBJ2-7; d_call: .; clone_size: many; v_call: TRBV12-3/TRBV12-4; cdr3_aa: CASSKIVGLWYF; cdr3_nt: TGTGCCAGCAGCAAAATTGTGGGTCTTTGGTACTTC
j_call: TRBJ2-5; d_call: TRBD2; clone_size: .; v_call: TRBV6-2/TRBV6-3; cdr3_aa: CASRKRLAGLQETQYF; cdr3_nt: TGTGCCAGCAGAAAGAGACTAGCGGGCTTACAAGAGACCCAGTACTTC
j_call: TRBJ2-1; d_call: .; clone_size: .; v_call: TRBV4-3; cdr3_aa: CVSSQDYGLSYNEQFF; cdr3_nt: TGCGTCAGCAGTCAAGATTATGGATTGAGCTACAATGAGCAGTTCTTC
j_call: TRBJ1-6; d_call: .; clone_size: .; v_call: TRBV4-3; cdr3_aa: CASSQDQAYSPHF; cdr3_nt: TGCGCCAGCAGCCAAGATCAGGCGTATTCACCCCACTTT
j_call: TRBJ1-6; d_call: TRBD1; clone_size: many; v_call: TRBV6-6; cdr3_aa: CASSYPIRQGGYSPLHF; cdr3_nt: TGTGCCAGCAGTTACCCCATCCGACAGGGTGGTTATTCACCCCTCCACTTT
j_call: TRBJ2-7; d_call: TRBD2; clone_size: few; v_call: TRBV28; cdr3_aa: CASLAGGTYEQYF; cdr3_nt: TGTGCCAGCCTTGCGGGAGGCACCTACGAGCAGTACTTC
j_call: TRBJ2-7; d_call: .; clone_size: many; v_call: TRBV28; cdr3_aa: CASSQDSPYEQYF; cdr3_nt: TGTGCCAGCAGTCAGGACAGTCCCTACGAGCAGTACTTC
j_call: TRBJ2-6; d_call: .; clone_size: .; v_call: TRBV6-2/TRBV6-3; cdr3_aa: CASTTGHHSGANVLTF; cdr3_nt: TGTGCTAGCACCACGGGGCATCACTCTGGGGCCAACGTCCTGACTTTC
j_call: TRBJ2-1; d_call: .; clone_size: .; v_call: TRBV11-2; cdr3_aa: CASNPHRRMGDEQFF; cdr3_nt: TGTGCCAGCAACCCGCACCGGAGGATGGGGGATGAGCAGTTCTTC
j_call: TRBJ1-1; d_call: .; clone_size: many; v_call: TRBV29-1; cdr3_aa: CSVVEGVSTEAFF; cdr3_nt: TGCAGCGTTGTAGAGGGGGTGAGCACTGAAGCTTTCTTT
j_call: TRBJ2-1; d_call: TRBD2; clone_size: many; v_call: TRBV5-4; cdr3_aa: CASSPGPGTSSYNEQFF; cdr3_nt: TGTGCCAGCAGCCCCGGCCCCGGGACTAGCTCCTACAATGAGCAGTTCTTC
j_call: TRBJ1-6; d_call: .; clone_size: many; v_call: TRBV4-2; cdr3_aa: CASSQEISDNNSPLHF; cdr3_nt: TGTGCCAGCAGCCAAGAGATCTCGGACAATAATTCACCCCTCCACTTT
j_call: TRBJ2-2; d_call: .; clone_size: .; v_call: TRBV2; cdr3_aa: CTSASPLDSSNTGELFF; cdr3_nt: TGTACCAGCGCCTCTCCCTTGGACAGTTCGAACACCGGGGAGCTGTTTTTT
j_call: TRBJ2-1; d_call: .; clone_size: .; v_call: TRBV6-6; cdr3_aa: CESSYKGALGNEQFF; cdr3_nt: TGTGAAAGCAGTTACAAAGGGGCCTTGGGAAATGAGCAGTTCTTC
j_call: TRBJ1-1; d_call: .; clone_size: .; v_call: TRBV11-1; cdr3_aa: CASSLKRGQDTKAFF; cdr3_nt: TGTGCCAGCAGTTTGAAGAGGGGCCAGGACACTAAAGCTTTCTTT